Given below is one T cell receptor (beta chain) in context. Genomic DNA provided the template from which TCR beta VDJ and CDR3 profiles were obtained. TCRdb analysed the reads with MiXCR anew, one entry per CDR3 protein. The sample lists nearly 60,000 distinct CDR3 sequences; roughly three fifths were seen once. These data belong to a study of CD8+CD57+ T cells in acquired aplastic anemia. Overall study: Each DNA sample taken from sorted CD4+ and CD8+ cells came to approximately 3.2 ug on average.

Patients chosen for sequencing had CD8+CD57+ cells that had expanded, as shown by flow cytometry. This CDR3 comprises 14 residues. Germline assignment: CDR1 DFQATT and CDR2 SNEGSKA (reference sequence). V was clipped by 0 bases and J by 1 base, with 9 bases between them. The chain combines TRBV20-1 with TRBJ1-2; D gene unclear. This TCR was recovered from a human donor with aplastic anemia. Sequencing input: sorted CD4+, CD8+, or CD8+CD57+ T cells (not recorded which) from PBMCs. The CDR3 loop reads CSARDAGSNYGYTF. The CDR3 DNA sequence: TGCAGTGCTAGAGATGCGGGGAGTAACTATGGCTACACCTTC.